This T cell receptor beta chain is drawn from a study of blood T cell repertoires in COVID-19. At the level of the study: COVID-19 samples from acute and convalescent phases originated in the United States, Italy and Spain. Sources were T cells, B-cell-depleted T cells, or PBMCs; the material itself was cDNA or gDNA.

V shed 5 bases, J shed 9 bases, and the junction held 12 bases outside the gene matches. CDR3 size: 16 residues. Per the germline V gene, CDR1 is SGHRS and CDR2 is YFSETQ. This clone was seen just once. Per the authors' pipeline: Reference gene primer amplification gave estimated nucleated cell counts. Data came from immunoSEQ multiplex PCR; TCRdb stores just in-frame clones and leaves some out. V and J calls and clone size are given by that table; D and trimming were obtained from the DNA. The repertoire holds about 80,000 clones, with about nine tenths as singletons. This receptor was identified in a woman of 80 years or more with acute or convalescent COVID-19. The chain has TRBV5-1 and TRBJ1-6, with 9 bases fitting TRBD1. The sample was peripheral blood. CDR3 in DNA: TGCGCCAGCAGGCCTGAACCGGGACAGGGAGCTTCACCCCTCCACTTT. The encoded protein is CASRPEPGQGASPLHF.